The T cell receptor (beta chain) described here comes from a study of shared clonotypes between healthy human individuals. Remarks on this clone: What it recognizes is unknown.

Several immunoSEQ plates held equal portions of the genomic DNA taken from each subset. TCRdb keeps only in-frame clones here, not all; method: immunoSEQ multiplex PCR. The table shows some 1.5 million clones, with 95% to 99% occurring only once. Study findings and constraints: The researchers took only blood, and tissue repertoires probably look different.

This clonotype was sampled from a man younger than 45 in good health. The specimen sequenced was naive CD4+ T cells sorted from blood. Subset given: CD45RA+ positively selected.

The CDR3 DNA follows: TGTGCCAGCAGTTCATACGGACTAGCGGGAGTAGTAGGTGAGCAGTTCTTC. Protein product: CASSSYGLAGVVGEQFF. This chain joins TRBV28 and TRBJ2-1; 13 bases line up with TRBD2. CDR3 length equals 17 residues. Germline V gene lookup returns CDR1 MDHEN and CDR2 SYDVKM. With V trimmed by 4 bases and J by 9 bases, 12 bases remained unmatched.